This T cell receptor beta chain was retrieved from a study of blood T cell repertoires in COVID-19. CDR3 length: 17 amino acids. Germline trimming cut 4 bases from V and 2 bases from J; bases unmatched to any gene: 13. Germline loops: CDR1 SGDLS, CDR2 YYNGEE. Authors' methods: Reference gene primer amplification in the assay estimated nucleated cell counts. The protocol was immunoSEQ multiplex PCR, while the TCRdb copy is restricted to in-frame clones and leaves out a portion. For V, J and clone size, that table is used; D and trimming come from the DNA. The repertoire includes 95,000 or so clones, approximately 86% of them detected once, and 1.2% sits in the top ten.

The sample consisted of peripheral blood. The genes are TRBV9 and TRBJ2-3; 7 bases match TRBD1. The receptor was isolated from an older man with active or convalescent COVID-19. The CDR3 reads CASSPRSRTGVTDTQYF. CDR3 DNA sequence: TGTGCCAGCAGCCCGAGATCCCGGACAGGAGTCACAGATACGCAGTATTTT.